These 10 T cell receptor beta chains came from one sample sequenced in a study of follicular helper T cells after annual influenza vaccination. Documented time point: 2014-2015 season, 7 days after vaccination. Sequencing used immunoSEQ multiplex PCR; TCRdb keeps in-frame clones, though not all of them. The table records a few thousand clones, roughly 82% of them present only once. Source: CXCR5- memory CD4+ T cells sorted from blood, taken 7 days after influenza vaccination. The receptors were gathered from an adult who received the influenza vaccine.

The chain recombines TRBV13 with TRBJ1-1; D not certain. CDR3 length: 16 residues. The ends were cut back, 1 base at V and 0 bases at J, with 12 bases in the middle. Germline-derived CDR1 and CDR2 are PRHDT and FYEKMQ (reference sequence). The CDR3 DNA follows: TGTGCCAGCAGCTTAGTCGGGAAGGGCATGAACACTGAAGCTTTCTTT. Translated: CASSLVGKGMNTEAFF.

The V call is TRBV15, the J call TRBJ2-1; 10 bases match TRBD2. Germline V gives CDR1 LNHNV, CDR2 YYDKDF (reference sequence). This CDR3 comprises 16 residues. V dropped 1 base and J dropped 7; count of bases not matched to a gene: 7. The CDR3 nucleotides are TGTGCCACCAGCAGAGGAGAGCGGGGGGGCTTGAATGAGCAGTTCTTC. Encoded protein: CATSRGERGGLNEQFF. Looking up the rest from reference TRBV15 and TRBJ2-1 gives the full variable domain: DAMVIQNPRYQVTQFGKPVTLSCSQTLNHNVMYWYQQKSSQAPKLLFHYYDKDFNNEADTPDNFQSRRPNTSFCFLDIRSPGLGDTAMYLCATSRGERGGLNEQFFGPGTRLTVL.

The CDR3 DNA is TGTGCCAGCAGCCCCCTCGACAGCCCCGGTGGCTACACCTTC. This gives the protein CASSPLDSPGGYTF. The chain uses TRBV7-9 and TRBJ1-2; D possibly corresponds to TRBD1 (5 bases). V shed 5 bases and J shed 7 bases, with 17 bases lying between them. Looked up from germline, CDR1 is SEHNR and CDR2 is FQNEAQ (reference sequence). The CDR3 has 14 residues.

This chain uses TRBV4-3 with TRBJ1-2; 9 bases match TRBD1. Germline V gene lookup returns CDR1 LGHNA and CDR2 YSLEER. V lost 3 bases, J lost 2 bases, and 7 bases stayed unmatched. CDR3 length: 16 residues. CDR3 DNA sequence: TGCGCCAGCAGCCAGCCCGGGACAGGGATGAACTATGGCTACACCTTC. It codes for CASSQPGTGMNYGYTF.

CDR3 nucleotide sequence: TGTGCCAGTAGTATATCGGCGGGACAGGGGTTCTACGAGCAGTACTTC. It yields the protein CASSISAGQGFYEQYF. The chain employs TRBV19 and TRBJ2-7; 10 positions agree with TRBD1. CDR1 and CDR2 from the germline V gene are LNHDA and SQIVND (reference sequence). V shed 2 bases, J shed 3 bases, and the junction held 7 bases outside the gene matches. There are 16 residues in the CDR3.

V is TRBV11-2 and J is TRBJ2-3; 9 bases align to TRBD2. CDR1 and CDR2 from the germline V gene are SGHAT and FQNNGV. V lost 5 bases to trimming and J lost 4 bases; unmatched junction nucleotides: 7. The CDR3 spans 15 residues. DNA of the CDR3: TGTGCCAGCAGCAGACTAGCGGTCATGGCAGATACGCAGTATTTT. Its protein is CASSRLAVMADTQYF.

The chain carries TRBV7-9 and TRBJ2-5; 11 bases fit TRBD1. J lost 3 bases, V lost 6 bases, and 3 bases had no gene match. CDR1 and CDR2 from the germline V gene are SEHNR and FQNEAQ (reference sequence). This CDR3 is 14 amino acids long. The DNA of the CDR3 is TGTGCCAGCAGGCGGACAGGGGGCGAAGAGACCCAGTACTTC. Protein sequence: CASRRTGGEETQYF.

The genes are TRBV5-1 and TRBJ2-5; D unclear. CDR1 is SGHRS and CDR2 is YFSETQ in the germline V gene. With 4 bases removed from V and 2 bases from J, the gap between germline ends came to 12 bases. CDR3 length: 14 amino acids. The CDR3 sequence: CASSIGPSQETQYF. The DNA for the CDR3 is TGCGCCAGCAGCATAGGGCCTTCGCAAGAGACCCAGTACTTC. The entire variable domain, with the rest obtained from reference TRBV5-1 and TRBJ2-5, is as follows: KAGVTQTPRYLIKTRGQQVTLSCSPISGHRSVSWYQQTPGQGLQFLFEYFSETQRNKGNFPGRFSGRQFSNSRSEMNVSTLELGDSALYLCASSIGPSQETQYFGPGTRLLVL.

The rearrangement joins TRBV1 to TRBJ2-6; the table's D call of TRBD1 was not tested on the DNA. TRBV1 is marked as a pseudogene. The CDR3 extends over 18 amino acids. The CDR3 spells CTSSMCCLCTSRANVLTF. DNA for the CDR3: TGCACCAGCAGCATGTGTTGTTTGTGCACAAGTCGGGCCAACGTCCTGACTTTC.

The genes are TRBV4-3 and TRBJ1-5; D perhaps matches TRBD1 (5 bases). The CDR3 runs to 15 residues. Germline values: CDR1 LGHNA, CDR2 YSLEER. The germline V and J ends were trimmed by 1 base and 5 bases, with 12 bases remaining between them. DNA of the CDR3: TGCGCCAGCAGCCAAGTAAGGACAATGGATCAGCCCCAGCATTTT. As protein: CASSQVRTMDQPQHF.